The clone carrying this T cell receptor beta chain was counted only a few times. This entry comes from a study of T cells after yellow fever vaccination. This CDR3 is built from 14 residues. V lost 7 bases and J lost 2, with 9 bases in between. From germline, CDR1 is MNHEY and CDR2 SMNVEV (reference sequence). A universal primer site and UMIs were added as TCR cDNA was made by 5'RACE template switching. TCRdb re-called the 5' RACE reads through MiXCR, storing one row per CDR3 protein. The sample lists about 160,000 distinct CDR3 sequences, 9.3% occurring once. The genes are TRBV27 and TRBJ2-6; the D is unclear. The receptor's source is a man aged 18-30 years who received the YFV17D yellow fever vaccine. The source was CD8+ T cells sorted from PBMCs, collected 45 days after the yellow fever booster vaccination. Here the CDR3 reads CASTPAAGANVLTF. Here the CDR3 DNA reads TGTGCCAGCACGCCGGCGGCTGGGGCCAACGTCCTGACTTTC. Variable domain in full (rest from reference TRBV27 and TRBJ2-6): EAQVTQNPRYLITVTGKKLTVTCSQNMNHEYMSWYRQDPGLGLRQIYYSMNVEVTDKGDVPEGYKVSRKEKRNFPLILESPSPNQTSLYFCASTPAAGANVLTFGAGSRLTVL.